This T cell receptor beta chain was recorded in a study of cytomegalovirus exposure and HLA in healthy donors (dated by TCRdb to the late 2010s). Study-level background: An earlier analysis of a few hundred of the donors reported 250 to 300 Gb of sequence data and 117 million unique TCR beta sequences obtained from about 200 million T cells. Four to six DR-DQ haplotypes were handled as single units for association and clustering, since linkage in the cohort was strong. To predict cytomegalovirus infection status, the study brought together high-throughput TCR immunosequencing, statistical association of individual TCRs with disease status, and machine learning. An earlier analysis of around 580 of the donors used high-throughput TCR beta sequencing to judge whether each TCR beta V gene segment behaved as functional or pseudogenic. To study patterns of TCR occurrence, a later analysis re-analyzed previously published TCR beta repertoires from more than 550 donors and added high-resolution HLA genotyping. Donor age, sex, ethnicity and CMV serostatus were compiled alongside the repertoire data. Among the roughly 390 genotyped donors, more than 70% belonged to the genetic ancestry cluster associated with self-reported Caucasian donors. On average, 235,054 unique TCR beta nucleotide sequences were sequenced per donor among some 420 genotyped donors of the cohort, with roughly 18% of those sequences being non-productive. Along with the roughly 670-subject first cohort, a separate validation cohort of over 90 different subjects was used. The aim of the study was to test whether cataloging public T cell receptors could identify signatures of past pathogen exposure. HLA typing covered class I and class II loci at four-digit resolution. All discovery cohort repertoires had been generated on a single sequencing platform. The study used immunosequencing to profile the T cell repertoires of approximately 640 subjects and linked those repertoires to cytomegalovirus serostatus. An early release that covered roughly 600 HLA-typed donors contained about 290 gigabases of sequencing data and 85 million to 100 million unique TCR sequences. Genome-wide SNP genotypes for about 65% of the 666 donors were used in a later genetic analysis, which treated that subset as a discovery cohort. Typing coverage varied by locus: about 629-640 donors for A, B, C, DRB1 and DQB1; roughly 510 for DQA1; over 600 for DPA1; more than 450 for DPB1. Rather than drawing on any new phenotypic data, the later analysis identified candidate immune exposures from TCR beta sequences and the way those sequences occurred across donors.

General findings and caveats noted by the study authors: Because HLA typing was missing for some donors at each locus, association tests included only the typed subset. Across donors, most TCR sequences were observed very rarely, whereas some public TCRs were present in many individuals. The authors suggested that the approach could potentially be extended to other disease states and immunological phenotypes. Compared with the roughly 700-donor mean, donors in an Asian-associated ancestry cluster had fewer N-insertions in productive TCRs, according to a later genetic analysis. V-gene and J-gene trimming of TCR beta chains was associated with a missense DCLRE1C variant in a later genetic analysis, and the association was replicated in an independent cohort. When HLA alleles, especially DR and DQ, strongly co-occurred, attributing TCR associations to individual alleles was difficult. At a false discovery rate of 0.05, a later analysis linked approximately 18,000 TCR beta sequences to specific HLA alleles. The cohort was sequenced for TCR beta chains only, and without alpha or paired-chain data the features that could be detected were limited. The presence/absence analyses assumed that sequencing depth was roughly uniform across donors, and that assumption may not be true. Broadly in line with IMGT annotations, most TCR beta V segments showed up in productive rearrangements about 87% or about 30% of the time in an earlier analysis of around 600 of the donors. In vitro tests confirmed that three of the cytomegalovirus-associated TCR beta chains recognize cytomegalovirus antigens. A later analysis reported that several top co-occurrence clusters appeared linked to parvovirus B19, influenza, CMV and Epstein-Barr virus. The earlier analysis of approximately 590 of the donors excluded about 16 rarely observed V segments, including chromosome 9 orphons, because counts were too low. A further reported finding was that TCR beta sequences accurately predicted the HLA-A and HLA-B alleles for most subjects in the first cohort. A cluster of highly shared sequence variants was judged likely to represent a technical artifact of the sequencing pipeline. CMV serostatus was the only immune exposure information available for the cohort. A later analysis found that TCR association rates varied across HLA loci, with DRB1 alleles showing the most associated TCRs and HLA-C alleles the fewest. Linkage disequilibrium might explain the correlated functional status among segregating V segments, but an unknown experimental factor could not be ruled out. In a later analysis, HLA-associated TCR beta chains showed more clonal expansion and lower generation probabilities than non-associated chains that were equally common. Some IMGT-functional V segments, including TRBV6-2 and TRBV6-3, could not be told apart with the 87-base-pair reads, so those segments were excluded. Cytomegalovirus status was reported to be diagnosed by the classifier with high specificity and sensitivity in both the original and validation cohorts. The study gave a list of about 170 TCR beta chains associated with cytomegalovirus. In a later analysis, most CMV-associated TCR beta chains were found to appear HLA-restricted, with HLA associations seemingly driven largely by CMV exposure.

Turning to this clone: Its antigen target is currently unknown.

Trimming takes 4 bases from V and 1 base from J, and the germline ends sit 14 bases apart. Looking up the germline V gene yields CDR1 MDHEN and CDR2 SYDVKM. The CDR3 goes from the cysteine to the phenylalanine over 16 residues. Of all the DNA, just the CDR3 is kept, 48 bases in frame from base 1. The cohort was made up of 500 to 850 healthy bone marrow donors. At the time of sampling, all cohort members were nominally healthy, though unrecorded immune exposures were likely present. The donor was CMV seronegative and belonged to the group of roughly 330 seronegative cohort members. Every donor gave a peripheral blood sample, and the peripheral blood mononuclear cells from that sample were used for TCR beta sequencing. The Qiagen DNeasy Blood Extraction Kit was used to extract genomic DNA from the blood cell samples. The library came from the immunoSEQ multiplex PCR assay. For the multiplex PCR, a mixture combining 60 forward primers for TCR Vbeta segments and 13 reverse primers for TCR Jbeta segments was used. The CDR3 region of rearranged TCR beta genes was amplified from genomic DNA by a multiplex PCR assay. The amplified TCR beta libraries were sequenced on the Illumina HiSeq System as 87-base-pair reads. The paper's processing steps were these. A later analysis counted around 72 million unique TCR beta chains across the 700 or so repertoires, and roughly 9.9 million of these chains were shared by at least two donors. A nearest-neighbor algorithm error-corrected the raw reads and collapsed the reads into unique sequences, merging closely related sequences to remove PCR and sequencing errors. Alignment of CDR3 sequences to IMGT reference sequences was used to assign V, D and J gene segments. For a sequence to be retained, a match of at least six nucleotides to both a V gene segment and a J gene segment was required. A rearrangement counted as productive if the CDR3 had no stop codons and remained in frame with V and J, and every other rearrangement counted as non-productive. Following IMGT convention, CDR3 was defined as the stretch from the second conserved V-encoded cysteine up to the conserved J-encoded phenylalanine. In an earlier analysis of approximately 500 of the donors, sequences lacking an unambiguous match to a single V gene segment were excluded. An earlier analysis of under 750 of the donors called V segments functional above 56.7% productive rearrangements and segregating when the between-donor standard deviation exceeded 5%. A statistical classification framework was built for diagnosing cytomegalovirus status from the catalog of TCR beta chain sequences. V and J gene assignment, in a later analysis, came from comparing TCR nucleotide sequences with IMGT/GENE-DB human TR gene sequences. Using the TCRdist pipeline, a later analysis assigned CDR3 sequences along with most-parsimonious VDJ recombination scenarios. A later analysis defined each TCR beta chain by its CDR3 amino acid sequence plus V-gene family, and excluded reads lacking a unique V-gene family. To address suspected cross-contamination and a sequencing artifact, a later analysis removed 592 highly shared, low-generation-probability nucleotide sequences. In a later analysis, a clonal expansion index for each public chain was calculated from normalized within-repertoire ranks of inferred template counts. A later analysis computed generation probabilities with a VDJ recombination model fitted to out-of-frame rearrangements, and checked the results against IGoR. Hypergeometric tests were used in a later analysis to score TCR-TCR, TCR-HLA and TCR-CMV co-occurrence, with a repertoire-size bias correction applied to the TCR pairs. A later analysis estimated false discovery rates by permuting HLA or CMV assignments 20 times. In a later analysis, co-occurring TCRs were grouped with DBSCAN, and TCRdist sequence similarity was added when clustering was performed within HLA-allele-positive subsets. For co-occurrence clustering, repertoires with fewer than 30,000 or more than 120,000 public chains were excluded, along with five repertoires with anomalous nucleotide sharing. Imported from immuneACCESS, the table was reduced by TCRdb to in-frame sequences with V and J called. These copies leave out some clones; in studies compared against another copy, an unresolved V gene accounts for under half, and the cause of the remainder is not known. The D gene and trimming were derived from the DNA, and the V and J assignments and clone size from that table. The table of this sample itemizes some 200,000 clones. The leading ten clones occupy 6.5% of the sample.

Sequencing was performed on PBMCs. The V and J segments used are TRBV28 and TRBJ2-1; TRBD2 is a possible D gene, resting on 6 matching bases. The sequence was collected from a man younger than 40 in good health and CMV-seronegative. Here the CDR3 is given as CASSSRGGSSYNEQFF. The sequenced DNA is TGTGCCAGCAGTTCCCGAGGAGGGTCGTCCTACAATGAGCAGTTCTTC.